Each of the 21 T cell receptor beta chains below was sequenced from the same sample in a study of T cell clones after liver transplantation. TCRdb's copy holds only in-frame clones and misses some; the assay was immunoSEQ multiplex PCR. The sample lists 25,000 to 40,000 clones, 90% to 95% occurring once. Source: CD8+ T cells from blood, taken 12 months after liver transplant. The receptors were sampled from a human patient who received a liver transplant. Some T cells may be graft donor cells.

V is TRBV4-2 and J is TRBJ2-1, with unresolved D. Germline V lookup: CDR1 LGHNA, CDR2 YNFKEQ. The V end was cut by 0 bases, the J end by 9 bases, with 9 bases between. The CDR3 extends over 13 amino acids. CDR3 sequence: CASSQDRETEQFF. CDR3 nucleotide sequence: TGTGCCAGCAGCCAAGATAGGGAAACTGAGCAGTTCTTC.

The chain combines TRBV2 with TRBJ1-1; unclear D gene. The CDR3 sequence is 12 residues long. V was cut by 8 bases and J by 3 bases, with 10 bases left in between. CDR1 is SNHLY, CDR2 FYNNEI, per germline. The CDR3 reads CASRGSYTEAFF. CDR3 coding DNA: TGTGCCAGCCGAGGGAGCTACACTGAAGCTTTCTTT.

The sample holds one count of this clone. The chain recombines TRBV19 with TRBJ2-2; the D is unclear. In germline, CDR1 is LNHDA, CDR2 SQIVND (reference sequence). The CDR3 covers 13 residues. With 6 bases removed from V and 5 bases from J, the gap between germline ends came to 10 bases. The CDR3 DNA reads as TGTGCCAGTAGCCGACTGGGGACCGGGGAGCTGTTTTTT. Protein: CASSRLGTGELFF.

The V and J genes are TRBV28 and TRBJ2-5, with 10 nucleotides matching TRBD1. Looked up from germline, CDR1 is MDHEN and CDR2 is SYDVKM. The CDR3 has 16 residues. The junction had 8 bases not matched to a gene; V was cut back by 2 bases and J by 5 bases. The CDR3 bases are TGTGCCAGCAGTTTAACCGGGACAGGGGATTGGGAGACCCAGTACTTC. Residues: CASSLTGTGDWETQYF.

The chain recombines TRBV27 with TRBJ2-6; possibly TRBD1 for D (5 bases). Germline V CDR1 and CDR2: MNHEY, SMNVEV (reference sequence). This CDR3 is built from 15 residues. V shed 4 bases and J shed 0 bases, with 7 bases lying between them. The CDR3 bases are TGTGCCAGCAGTTACGACAGCTCTGGGGCCAACGTCCTGACTTTC. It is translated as CASSYDSSGANVLTF.

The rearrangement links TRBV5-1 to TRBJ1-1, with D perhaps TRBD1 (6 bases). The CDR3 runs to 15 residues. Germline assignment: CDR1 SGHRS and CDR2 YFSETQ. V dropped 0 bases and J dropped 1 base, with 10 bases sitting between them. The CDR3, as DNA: TGCGCCAGCAGCTTGGATCAGGGGAGGAACACTGAAGCTTTCTTT. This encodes CASSLDQGRNTEAFF.

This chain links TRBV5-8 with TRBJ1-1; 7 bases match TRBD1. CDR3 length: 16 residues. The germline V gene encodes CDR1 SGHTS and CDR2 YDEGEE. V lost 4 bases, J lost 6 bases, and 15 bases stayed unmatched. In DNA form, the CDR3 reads TGTGCCAGCAGCCGGGGGGAGGGACAGCTTCCCGCTGAAGCTTTCTTT. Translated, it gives CASSRGEGQLPAEAFF.

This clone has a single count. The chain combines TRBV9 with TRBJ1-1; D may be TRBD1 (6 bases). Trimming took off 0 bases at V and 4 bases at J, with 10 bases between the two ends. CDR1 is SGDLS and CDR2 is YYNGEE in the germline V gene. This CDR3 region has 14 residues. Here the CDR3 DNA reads TGTGCCAGCAGCGTAGGGGGGGCCGGCACTGAAGCTTTCTTT. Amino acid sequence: CASSVGGAGTEAFF.

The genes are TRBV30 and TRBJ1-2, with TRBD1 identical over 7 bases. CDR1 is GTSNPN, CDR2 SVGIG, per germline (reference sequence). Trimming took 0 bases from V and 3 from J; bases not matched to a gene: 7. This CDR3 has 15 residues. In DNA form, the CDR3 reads TGTGCCTGGAGTGTACTAGGGGGCGAGTACTATGGCTACACCTTC. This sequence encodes CAWSVLGGEYYGYTF. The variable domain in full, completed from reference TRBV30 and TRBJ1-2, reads SQTIHQWPATLVQPVGSPLSLECTVEGTSNPNLYWYRQAAGRGLQLLFYSVGIGQISSEVPQNLSASRPQDRQFILSSKKLLLSDSGFYLCAWSVLGGEYYGYTFGSGTRLTVV.

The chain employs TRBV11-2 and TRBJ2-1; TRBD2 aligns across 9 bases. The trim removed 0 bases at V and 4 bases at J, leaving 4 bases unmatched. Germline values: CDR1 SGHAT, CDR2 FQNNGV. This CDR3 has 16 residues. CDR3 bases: TGTGCCAGCAGCTTAGATTTCAGCGGGAGGTACAATGAGCAGTTCTTC. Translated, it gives CASSLDFSGRYNEQFF.

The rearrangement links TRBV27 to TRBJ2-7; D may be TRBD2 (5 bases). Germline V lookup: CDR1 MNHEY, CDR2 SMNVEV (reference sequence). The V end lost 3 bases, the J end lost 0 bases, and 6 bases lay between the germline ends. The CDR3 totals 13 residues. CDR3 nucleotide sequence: TGTGCCAGCAGTTTGACTATCTCCTACGAGCAGTACTTC. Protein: CASSLTISYEQYF.

The CDR3, as DNA: TGTGCCAGCAGCGATACAGGGGGGGTTTACAATGAGCAGTTCTTC. Translated: CASSDTGGVYNEQFF. The rearrangement links TRBV7-9 to TRBJ2-1; TRBD1 is a possible D gene (8 bases). This CDR3 contains 15 residues. CDR1 and CDR2 from the germline V gene are SEHNR and FQNEAQ (reference sequence). The germline V and J ends were trimmed by 5 bases and 4 bases, with 15 bases remaining between them.

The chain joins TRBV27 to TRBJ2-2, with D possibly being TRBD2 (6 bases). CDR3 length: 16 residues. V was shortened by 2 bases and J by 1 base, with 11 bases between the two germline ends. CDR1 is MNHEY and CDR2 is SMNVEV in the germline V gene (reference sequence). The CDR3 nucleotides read TGTGCCAGCAGTTTAAGGTGGCGGGAGAACACCGGGGAGCTGTTTTTT. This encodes CASSLRWRENTGELFF.

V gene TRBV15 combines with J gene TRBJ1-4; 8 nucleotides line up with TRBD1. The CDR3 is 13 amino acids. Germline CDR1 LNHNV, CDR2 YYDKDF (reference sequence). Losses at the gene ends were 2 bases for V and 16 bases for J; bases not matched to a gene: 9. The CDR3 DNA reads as TGTGCCACCAGCAGAAAAAGGGCAGGGGGCGAGTTTTTT. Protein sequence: CATSRKRAGGEFF.

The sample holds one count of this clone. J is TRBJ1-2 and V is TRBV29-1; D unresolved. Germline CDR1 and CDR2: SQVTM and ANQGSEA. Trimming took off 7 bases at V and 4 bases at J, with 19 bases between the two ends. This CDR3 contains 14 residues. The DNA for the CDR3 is TGCAGCGCTGCCGGACCCGAGGGAGGCTATGGCTACACCTTC. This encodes CSAAGPEGGYGYTF.

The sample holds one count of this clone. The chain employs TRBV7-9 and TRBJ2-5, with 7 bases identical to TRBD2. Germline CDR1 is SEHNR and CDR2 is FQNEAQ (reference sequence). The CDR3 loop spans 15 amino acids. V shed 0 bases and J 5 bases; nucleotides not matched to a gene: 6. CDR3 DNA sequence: TGTGCCAGCAGCTTAGCGATTGCGGGAGTGGAGACCCAGTACTTC. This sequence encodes CASSLAIAGVETQYF.

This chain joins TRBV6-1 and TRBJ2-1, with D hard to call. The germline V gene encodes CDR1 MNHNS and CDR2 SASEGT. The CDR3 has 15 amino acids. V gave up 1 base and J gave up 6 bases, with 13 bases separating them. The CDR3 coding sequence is TGTGCCAGCAGTGAAGTTGGCAGGTCAGGCAATGAGCAGTTCTTC. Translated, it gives CASSEVGRSGNEQFF.

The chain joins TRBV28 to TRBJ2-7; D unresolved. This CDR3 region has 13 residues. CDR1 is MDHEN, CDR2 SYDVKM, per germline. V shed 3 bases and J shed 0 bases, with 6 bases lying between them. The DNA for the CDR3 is TGTGCCAGCAGTTTCCAAGACTCCTACGAGCAGTACTTC. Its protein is CASSFQDSYEQYF.

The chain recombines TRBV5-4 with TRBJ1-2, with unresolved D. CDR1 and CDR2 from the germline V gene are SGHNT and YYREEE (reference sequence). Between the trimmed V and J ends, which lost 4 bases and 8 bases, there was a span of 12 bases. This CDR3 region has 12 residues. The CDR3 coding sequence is TGTGCCAGCAGCCCCCAAAGGTCGGGCTACACCTTC. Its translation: CASSPQRSGYTF. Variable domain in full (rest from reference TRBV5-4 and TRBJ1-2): ETGVTQSPTHLIKTRGQQVTLRCSSQSGHNTVSWYQQALGQGPQFIFQYYREEENGRGNFPPRFSGLQFPNYSSELNVNALELDDSALYLCASSPQRSGYTFGSGTRLTVV.

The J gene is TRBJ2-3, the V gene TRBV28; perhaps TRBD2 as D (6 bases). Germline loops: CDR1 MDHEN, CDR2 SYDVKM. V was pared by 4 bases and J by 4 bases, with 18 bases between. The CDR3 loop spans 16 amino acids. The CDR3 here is CASSWLTGSLADTQYF. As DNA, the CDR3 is TGTGCCAGCAGTTGGCTAACCGGGAGTTTGGCAGATACGCAGTATTTT.

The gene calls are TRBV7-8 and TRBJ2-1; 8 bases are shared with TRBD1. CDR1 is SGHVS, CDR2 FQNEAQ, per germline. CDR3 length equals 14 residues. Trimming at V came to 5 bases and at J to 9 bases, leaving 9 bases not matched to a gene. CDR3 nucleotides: TGTGCCAGCAGCCAGGGGCAGGGGGCTTCTGAGCAGTTCTTC. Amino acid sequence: CASSQGQGASEQFF.